This TCR beta chain was profiled in a study of T cells in Graves' hyperthyroidism and ophthalmopathy. Whole-study results and caveats: Ophthalmopathy was model-predicted a median approximately 6.4 months pre-onset. Most thyroid clonotypes that were expanded above 0.001 also turned up in blood.

Researchers amplified the TCR beta CDR3 regions from RNA transcripts. Researchers ran a first-round RT-PCR on the TCR CDR3 using the HTBI primer set. From the multiplex PCR reads, TCRdb called clonotypes with MiXCR, one entry per CDR3 protein. Here the sample spans 500,000 to 600,000 distinct CDR3 sequences, 46% being singletons. The CDR3 loop spans 14 amino acids. V dropped 0 bases and J dropped 2 bases, with 6 bases sitting between them. In germline, CDR1 is SGHTS, CDR2 YDEGEE. In its sample, this clonotype was seen many times. Its antigen remains unknown. This TCR was sampled from an adult woman with Graves' disease, either hyperthyroidism or ophthalmopathy (not recorded which). The source material was peripheral blood or thyroid tissue (not recorded which). The V call is TRBV5-8, the J call TRBJ1-3; D might be TRBD1 (6 bases). The CDR3 here is CASSLAGAGNTIYF. CDR3 bases: TGTGCCAGCAGCTTGGCAGGGGCTGGAAACACCATATATTTT. Full variable domain (outside the CDR3, taken from reference TRBV5-8 and TRBJ1-3): EAGVTQSPTHLIKTRGQQATLRCSPISGHTSVYWYQQALGLGLQFLLWYDEGEERNRGNFPPRFSGRQFPNYSSELNVNALELEDSALYLCASSLAGAGNTIYFGEGSWLTVV.